The 10 T cell receptor beta chains listed next were all sequenced from one sample in a study of T cells after yellow fever vaccination. In TCRdb, the 5' RACE reads were re-called with MiXCR into one record per CDR3 protein. In the table there are some 560,000 distinct CDR3 sequences, 17% of which are singletons. The material was PBMCs, obtained 5 days after the first yellow fever vaccination. The receptors shown here come from a man aged 18 to 29 who received the YFV17D yellow fever vaccine.

This clonotype has more than one count but fewer than ten. This may be a read error: a much more frequent sequence differs by one nucleotide. The chain employs TRBV28 and TRBJ2-7, with D hard to call. CDR3 length equals 11 residues. V shed 4 bases and J shed 3 bases, with 4 bases lying between them. Germline V gene data show CDR1 as MDHEN and CDR2 as SYDVKM. CDR3 DNA: TGTGCCAGCAGTTATCTCTACGAGCAGTACGTC. This codes for CASSYLYEQYV.

This clonotype was observed a handful of times. The chain couples TRBV7-9 to TRBJ2-5; 7 nucleotides align to TRBD1. The germline gives CDR1 SEHNR, CDR2 FQNEAQ (reference sequence). There are 16 residues in the CDR3. V shed 5 bases, J shed 5 bases, and the junction held 14 bases outside the gene matches. This chain's CDR3 is CASSQNRDSVLETQYF. DNA for the CDR3: TGTGCCAGCAGCCAGAACCGGGACAGTGTTTTGGAGACCCAGTACTTC.

This clonotype has ten or more counts. The rearrangement links TRBV5-1 to TRBJ2-1, with 14 bases aligning to TRBD2. The J segment lost 6 bases and the V segment lost 0 bases, leaving 2 bases of the junction unmatched. Per the germline V gene, CDR1 is SGHRS and CDR2 is YFSETQ. This CDR3 has 16 amino acids. The CDR3 is CASSLGGLAGGNEQFF. The CDR3 DNA follows: TGCGCCAGCAGCTTGGGAGGACTAGCGGGGGGCAATGAGCAGTTCTTC.

V gene TRBV4-2 combines with J gene TRBJ2-5; TRBD1 or TRBD2 may be the D gene (6 bases each). The CDR3 totals 16 residues. The germline V gene has CDR1 LGHNA and CDR2 YNFKEQ. Deletions cut 1 base from V and 2 bases from J, with 14 bases between. The DNA of the CDR3 is TGTGCCAGCAGCCAAGTGTTAGAGGGGGGACAAGAGACCCAGTACTTC. This codes for CASSQVLEGGQETQYF.

This clonotype has only a few counts. The V and J genes are TRBV9 and TRBJ2-3; 10 nucleotides agree with TRBD2. The trim removed 0 bases at V and 2 bases at J, leaving 6 bases unmatched. Per the germline V gene, CDR1 is SGDLS and CDR2 is YYNGEE. CDR3 length: 17 amino acids. CDR3 bases: TGTGCCAGCAGCGTAGACCTCGGACTAGCGGTCACAGATACGCAGTATTTT. The encoded protein is CASSVDLGLAVTDTQYF.

In this sample, this clonotype turned up a few times. This chain connects TRBV12-3 or TRBV12-4 to TRBJ2-3, with 8 bases fitting TRBD2. The CDR3 totals 15 residues. The V and J ends lost 7 bases and 6 bases, in that order; junction bases with no gene match: 12. The CDR3 is CASNLYRGGADTQYF. DNA for the CDR3: TGTGCCAGCAATCTGTATCGGGGGGGAGCCGATACGCAGTATTTT.

This clonotype was seen many times. This chain links TRBV20-1 with TRBJ2-7; 12 nucleotides line up with TRBD2. V was clipped by 5 bases and J by 0 bases; unmatched bases: 8. The CDR3 is made up of 16 amino acids. Germline-derived CDR1 and CDR2 are DFQATT and SNEGSKA (reference sequence). The CDR3 protein is CSARPRLAGASYEQYV. The CDR3 bases are TGCAGTGCTCGTCCACGACTAGCGGGGGCCTCCTACGAGCAGTACGTC.

The chain couples TRBV12-3 or TRBV12-4 to TRBJ2-5, with D possibly being TRBD1 or TRBD2 (6 bases each). The CDR3 runs 17 residues. The V gene lost 11 bases and the J gene lost 3 bases, with 28 bases spanning the gap. This CDR3 is CAVKFRLLGGLEETQYF. CDR3 sequence (DNA): TGTGCCGTCAAGTTTAGGCTTCTGGGGGGCCTGGAAGAGACCCAGTACTTC.

The CDR3 region has the DNA TGTGCCACCAGCAGTCGGGACAGAAAGAACTATGGCTACACCTTC. Amino acids: CATSSRDRKNYGYTF. V and J are TRBV15 and TRBJ1-2, with 7 nucleotides matching TRBD1. V trimming: 3 bases; J trimming: 2 bases; junction bases outside the gene matches: 6. CDR3 size: 15 residues. CDR1 and CDR2 from the germline V gene are LNHNV and YYDKDF (reference sequence). The variable domain in full, completed from reference TRBV15 and TRBJ1-2, reads DAMVIQNPRYQVTQFGKPVTLSCSQTLNHNVMYWYQQKSSQAPKLLFHYYDKDFNNEADTPDNFQSRRPNTSFCFLDIRSPGLGDTAMYLCATSSRDRKNYGYTFGSGTRLTVV.

This clonotype was detected once. V is TRBV4-2 and J is TRBJ2-3, with D hard to call. This CDR3 is built from 13 residues. The germline gives CDR1 LGHNA, CDR2 YNFKEQ. V was trimmed by 0 bases and J by 8 bases, leaving 9 bases between them. CDR3 loop: CASSQDSGSTQYF. Here the CDR3 DNA reads TGTGCCAGCAGCCAAGATTCTGGGTCTACGCAGTATTTT.